The 9 T cell receptor beta chains reported below all come from one sample, sequenced in a study of identical twins. Each CDR3 protein is one row after TCRdb ran MiXCR on the 5' RACE reads. The repertoire holds 450,000 to 650,000 distinct CDR3 sequences, with nearly 15% as singletons. The data were also submitted as part of a second study, on yellow fever vaccine responses in identical twins.

The sample consisted of CD4+ T cells sorted from blood. These TCRs come from a woman between 18 and 29 years old in good health.

The chain carries TRBV6-5 and TRBJ2-7; 8 bases are a match to TRBD2. The CDR3 loop spans 17 amino acids. J was trimmed by 4 bases and V by 4 bases; bases with no gene match: 15. The germline gives CDR1 MNHEY, CDR2 SVGAGI. This CDR3 is CASSSPPGSGRRYEQYF. CDR3 nucleotides: TGTGCCAGCAGTTCCCCGCCCGGGAGCGGGAGACGATACGAGCAGTACTTC.

The gene calls are TRBV6-1 and TRBJ1-6; weak D call: TRBD1 (5 bases). CDR1 and CDR2 from the germline V gene are MNHNS and SASEGT. This CDR3 spans 13 amino acids. The V end lost 8 bases, the J end lost 8 bases, and 13 bases lay between the germline ends. For the CDR3, the DNA is TGTGCCAGCCTAACCCAGGGAGATTCACCCCTCCACTTT. The encoded protein is CASLTQGDSPLHF.

V usage is TRBV18 and J usage is TRBJ1-2, with D maybe TRBD1 (6 bases). Germline CDR1 reads KGHSH; CDR2 reads LQKENI. CDR3 length equals 13 residues. V gave up 5 bases and J gave up 7 bases, with 14 bases separating them. The CDR3 region has the DNA TGTGCCAGCTCAGCTACAGGGACGGTTGGCTACACCTTC. Translation gives CASSATGTVGYTF.

This clonotype was detected ten times or more. The chain has TRBV5-1 and TRBJ2-1; a possible D gene is TRBD2 (6 bases). The V gene lost 4 bases and the J gene lost 3 bases, with 14 bases spanning the gap. Germline CDR1 and CDR2: SGHRS and YFSETQ. The CDR3 spans 15 residues. In DNA form, the CDR3 reads TGCGCCAGCAGCCTCGAGCCGGGGGACTACAATGAGCAGTTCTTC. This sequence encodes CASSLEPGDYNEQFF.

This clonotype turned up a few times. This sequence joins TRBV28 and TRBJ2-7; D gene unclear. The CDR3 contains 15 residues. V lost 5 bases and J lost 0, with 14 bases in between. Germline V lookup: CDR1 MDHEN, CDR2 SYDVKM. The CDR3 sequence is CASSNSGVLSYEQYF. The CDR3 DNA is TGTGCCAGCAGTAATTCCGGAGTGCTCTCCTACGAGCAGTACTTC.

This clonotype has just a few counts. The rearrangement uses TRBV28 and TRBJ1-1; 7 positions agree with TRBD1. CDR1 and CDR2 (germline): MDHEN, SYDVKM. CDR3 length: 13 amino acids. With V trimmed by 4 bases and J by 7 bases, 6 bases remained unmatched. CDR3 protein: CASSSGQDNEAFF. The CDR3 DNA reads as TGTGCCAGCAGTTCCGGACAGGATAATGAAGCTTTCTTT. Filled out from reference TRBV28 and TRBJ1-1, the complete variable domain reads DVKVTQSSRYLVKRTGEKVFLECVQDMDHENMFWYRQDPGLGLRLIYFSYDVKMKEKGDIPEGYSVSREKKERFSLILESASTNQTSMYLCASSSGQDNEAFFGQGTRLTVV.

At least ten counts were recorded for this clonotype. This sequence joins TRBV5-1 and TRBJ2-1, with 7 bases that match TRBD1. CDR1 is SGHRS and CDR2 is YFSETQ in the germline V gene. This CDR3 is 15 amino acids long. V lost 6 bases, J lost 4 bases, and 10 bases stayed unmatched. CDR3 region: CASTFLQGNYNEQFF. Here the CDR3 DNA reads TGCGCCAGCACCTTCTTACAGGGGAATTACAATGAGCAGTTCTTC.

The table lists this clonotype with a few counts. V usage is TRBV20-1 and J usage is TRBJ1-5; TRBD1 matches at 9 bases. Germline V CDR1 and CDR2: DFQATT, SNEGSKA (reference sequence). V lost 3 bases to trimming and J lost 5 bases; unmatched junction nucleotides: 2. This CDR3 has 13 residues. CDR3 coding DNA: TGCAGTGCTAGCGGACAGGGGTATCAGCCCCAGCATTTT. This gives the protein CSASGQGYQPQHF.

This clonotype was seen a handful of times. The rearrangement uses TRBV7-9 and TRBJ1-2, with 12 bases that match TRBD1. The germline gives CDR1 SEHNR, CDR2 FQNEAQ (reference sequence). Trimming cost V 3 bases and J 0 bases; bases outside gene matches: 2. The CDR3 has 16 amino acids. The DNA for the CDR3 is TGTGCCAGCAGCTTGGGGACAGGGGGCCCTAACTATGGCTACACCTTC. It encodes CASSLGTGGPNYGYTF.